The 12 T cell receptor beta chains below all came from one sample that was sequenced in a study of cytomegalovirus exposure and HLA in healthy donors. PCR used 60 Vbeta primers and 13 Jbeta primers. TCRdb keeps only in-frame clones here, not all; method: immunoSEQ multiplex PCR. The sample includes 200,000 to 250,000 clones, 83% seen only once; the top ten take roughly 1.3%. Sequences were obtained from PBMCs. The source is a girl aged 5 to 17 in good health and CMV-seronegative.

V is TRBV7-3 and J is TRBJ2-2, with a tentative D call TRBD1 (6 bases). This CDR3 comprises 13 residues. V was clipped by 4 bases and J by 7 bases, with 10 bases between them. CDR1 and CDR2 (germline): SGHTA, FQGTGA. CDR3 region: CASSSRTDGELFF. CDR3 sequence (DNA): TGTGCCAGCAGCTCACGGACAGACGGGGAGCTGTTTTTT.

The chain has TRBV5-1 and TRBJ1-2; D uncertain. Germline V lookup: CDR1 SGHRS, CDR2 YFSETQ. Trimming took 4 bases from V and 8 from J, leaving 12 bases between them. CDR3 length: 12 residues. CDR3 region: CASSPDSRGYTF. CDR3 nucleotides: TGCGCCAGCAGCCCGGATTCGCGGGGCTACACCTTC. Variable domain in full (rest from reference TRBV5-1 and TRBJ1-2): KAGVTQTPRYLIKTRGQQVTLSCSPISGHRSVSWYQQTPGQGLQFLFEYFSETQRNKGNFPGRFSGRQFSNSRSEMNVSTLELGDSALYLCASSPDSRGYTFGSGTRLTVV.

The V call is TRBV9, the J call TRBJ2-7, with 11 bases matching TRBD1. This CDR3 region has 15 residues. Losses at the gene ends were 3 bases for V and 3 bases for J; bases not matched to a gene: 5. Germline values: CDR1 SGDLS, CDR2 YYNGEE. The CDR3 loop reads CASSEGQGAYYEQYF. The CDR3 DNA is TGTGCCAGCAGCGAAGGACAGGGGGCGTACTACGAGCAGTACTTC.

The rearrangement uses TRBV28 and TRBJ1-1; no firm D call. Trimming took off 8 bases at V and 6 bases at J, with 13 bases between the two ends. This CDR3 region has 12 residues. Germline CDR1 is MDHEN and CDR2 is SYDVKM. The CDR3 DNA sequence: TGTGCCAGCCTTGTCGAGGAGGCTGAAGCTTTCTTT. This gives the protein CASLVEEAEAFF.

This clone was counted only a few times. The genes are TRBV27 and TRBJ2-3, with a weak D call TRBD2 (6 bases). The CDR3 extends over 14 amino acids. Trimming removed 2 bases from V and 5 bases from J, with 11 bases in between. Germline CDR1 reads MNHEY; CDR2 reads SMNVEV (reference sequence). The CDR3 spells CASSLERARDTQYF. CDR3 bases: TGTGCCAGCAGTTTAGAGCGGGCTCGAGATACGCAGTATTTT.

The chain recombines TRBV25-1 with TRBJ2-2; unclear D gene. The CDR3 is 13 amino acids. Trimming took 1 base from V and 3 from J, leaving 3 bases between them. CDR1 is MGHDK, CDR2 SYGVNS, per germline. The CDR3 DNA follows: TGTGCCAGCAGTGAATCCTACACCGGGGAGCTGTTTTTT. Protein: CASSESYTGELFF.

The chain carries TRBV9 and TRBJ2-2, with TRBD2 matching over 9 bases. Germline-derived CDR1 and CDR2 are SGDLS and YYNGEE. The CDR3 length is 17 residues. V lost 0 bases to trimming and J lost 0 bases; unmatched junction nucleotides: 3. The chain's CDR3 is CASSVVSGRANTGELFF. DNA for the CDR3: TGTGCCAGCAGCGTAGTTAGCGGGAGAGCGAACACCGGGGAGCTGTTTTTT.

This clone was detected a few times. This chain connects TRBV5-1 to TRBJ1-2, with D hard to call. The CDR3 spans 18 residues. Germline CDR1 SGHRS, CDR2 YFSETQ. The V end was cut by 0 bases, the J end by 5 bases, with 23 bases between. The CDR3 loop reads CASSLVSGIATISYGYTF. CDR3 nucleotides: TGCGCCAGCAGCTTGGTATCGGGGATCGCAACAATTTCATATGGCTACACCTTC.

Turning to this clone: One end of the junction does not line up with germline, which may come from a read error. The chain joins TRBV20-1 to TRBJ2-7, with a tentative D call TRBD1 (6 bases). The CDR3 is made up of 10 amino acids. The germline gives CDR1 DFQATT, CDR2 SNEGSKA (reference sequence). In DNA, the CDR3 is TGCAGTGCGGAAGACAGGTCCCAGTCCTTC. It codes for CSAEDRSQSF.

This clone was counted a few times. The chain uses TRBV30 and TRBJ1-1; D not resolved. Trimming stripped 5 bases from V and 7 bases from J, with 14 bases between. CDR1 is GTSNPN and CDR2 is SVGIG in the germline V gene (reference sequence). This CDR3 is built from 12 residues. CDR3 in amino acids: CAWAYGRGEAFF. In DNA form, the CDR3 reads TGTGCCTGGGCTTATGGACGGGGTGAAGCTTTCTTT.

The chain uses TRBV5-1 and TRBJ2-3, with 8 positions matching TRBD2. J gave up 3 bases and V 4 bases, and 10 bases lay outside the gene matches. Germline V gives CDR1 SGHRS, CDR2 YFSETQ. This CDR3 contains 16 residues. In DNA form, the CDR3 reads TGCGCCAGCAGCGTAGACCCGGGGGGGCTTACAGATACGCAGTATTTT. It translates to CASSVDPGGLTDTQYF.

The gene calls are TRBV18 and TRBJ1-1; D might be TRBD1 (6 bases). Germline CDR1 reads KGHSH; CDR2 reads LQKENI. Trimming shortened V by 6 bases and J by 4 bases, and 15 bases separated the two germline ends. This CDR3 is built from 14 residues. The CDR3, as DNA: TGTGCCAGCTCCCCCGGGACATACTTCACTGAAGCTTTCTTT. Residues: CASSPGTYFTEAFF.